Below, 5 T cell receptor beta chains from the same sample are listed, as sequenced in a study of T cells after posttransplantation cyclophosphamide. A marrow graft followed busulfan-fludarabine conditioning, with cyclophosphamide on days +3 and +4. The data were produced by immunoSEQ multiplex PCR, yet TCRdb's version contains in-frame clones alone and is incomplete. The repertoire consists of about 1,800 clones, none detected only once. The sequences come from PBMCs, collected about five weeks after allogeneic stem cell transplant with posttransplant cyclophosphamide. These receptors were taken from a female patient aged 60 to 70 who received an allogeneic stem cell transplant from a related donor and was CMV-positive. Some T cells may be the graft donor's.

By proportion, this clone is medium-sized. CDR3 in amino acids: CASSQSFNIWGRMNTEAFF. In DNA form, the CDR3 reads TGCGCCAGCAGCCAATCATTCAATATCTGGGGCCGAATGAACACTGAAGCTTTCTTT. V and J are TRBV4-1 and TRBJ1-1, with D maybe TRBD1 (5 bases). The CDR3 is 19 amino acids. Germline CDR1 reads MGHRA; CDR2 reads YSYEKL. V was pared by 2 bases and J by 0 bases, with 22 bases between.

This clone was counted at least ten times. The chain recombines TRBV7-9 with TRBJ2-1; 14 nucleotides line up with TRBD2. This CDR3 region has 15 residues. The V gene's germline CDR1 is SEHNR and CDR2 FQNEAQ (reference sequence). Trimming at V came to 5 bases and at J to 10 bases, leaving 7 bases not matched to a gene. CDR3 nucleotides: TGTGCCAGCAGCGTTTCAGGGACTAGCGGGAGCGAGCAGTTCTTC. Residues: CASSVSGTSGSEQFF.

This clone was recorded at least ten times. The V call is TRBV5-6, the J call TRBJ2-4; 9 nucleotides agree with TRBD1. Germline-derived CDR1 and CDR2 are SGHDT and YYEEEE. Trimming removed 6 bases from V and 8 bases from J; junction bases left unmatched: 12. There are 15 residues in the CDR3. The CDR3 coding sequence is TGTGCCAGCAACGAGAATTCCGGGACAGGGTACATTCAGTACTTC. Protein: CASNENSGTGYIQYF. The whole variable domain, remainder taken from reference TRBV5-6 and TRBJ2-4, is DAGVTQSPTHLIKTRGQQVTLRCSPKSGHDTVSWYQQALGQGPQFIFQYYEEEERQRGNFPDRFSGHQFPNYSSELNVNALLLGDSALYLCASNENSGTGYIQYFGAGTRLSVL.

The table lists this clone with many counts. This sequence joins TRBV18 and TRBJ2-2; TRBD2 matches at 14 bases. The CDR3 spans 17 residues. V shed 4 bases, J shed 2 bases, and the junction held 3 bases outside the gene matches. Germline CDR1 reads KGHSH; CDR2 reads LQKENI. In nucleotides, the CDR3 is TGTGCCAGCTCACGGACTAGCGGGAGGCCCAACACCGGGGAGCTGTTTTTT. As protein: CASSRTSGRPNTGELFF. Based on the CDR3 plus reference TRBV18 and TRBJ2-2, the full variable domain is NAGVMQNPRHLVRRRGQEARLRCSPMKGHSHVYWYRQLPEEGLKFMVYLQKENIIDESGMPKERFSAEFPKEGPSILRIQQVVRGDSAAYFCASSRTSGRPNTGELFFGEGSRLTVL.

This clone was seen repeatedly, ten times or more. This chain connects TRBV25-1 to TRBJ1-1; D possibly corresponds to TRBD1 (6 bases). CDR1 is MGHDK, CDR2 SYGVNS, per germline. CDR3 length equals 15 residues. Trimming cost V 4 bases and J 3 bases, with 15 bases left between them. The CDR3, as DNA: TGTGCCAGCAGTGGACCCACAGGGAGTGACACTGAAGCTTTCTTT. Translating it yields CASSGPTGSDTEAFF.